Listed below are T cell receptor beta chains from one sample, sequenced in a study of blood T cell repertoires in COVID-19. Profiling relied on immunoSEQ multiplex PCR, and the TCRdb table lists in-frame clones only, not all of them. The sample holds about 260,000 clones; roughly 84% are singletons and the top ten take around 4.2%. What was sequenced was peripheral blood. Receptors were obtained from a man aged 55 to 70 with acute or convalescent COVID-19. The CDR3 runs from the conserved cysteine through the conserved F or W. D genes are given only for firm matches. Only part of the rows carry a size: once, few, many, or a class if the clone is expanded.

>.|TRBV7-9|TRBJ1-2|.
TGTGCCAGCAGCTTAGGACAGCAGAACTATGGCTACACCTTC
CASSLGQQNYGYTF
>.|TRBV7-3|TRBJ2-1|.
TGTGCCAGCAGCTTAATGCTGGGAGTGGAGTACAATGAGCAGTTCTTC
CASSLMLGVEYNEQFF
>once|TRBV6-5|TRBJ1-5|.
TGTGCCAGCCAACCGGCGGTACAGGGCAATCAGCCCCAGCATTTT
CASQPAVQGNQPQHF
>.|TRBV3-1/TRBV3-2|TRBJ2-7|.
TGTGCCAGCAGCCGGCAGGGGCCGGCGGAGCAGTACTTC
CASSRQGPAEQYF
>.|TRBV7-6|TRBJ2-1|TRBD2
TGTGCCAGCAGCCCGAGTGGACTAGCGGGATCACAATATGAGCAGTTCTTC
CASSPSGLAGSQYEQFF
>few|TRBV3-1/TRBV3-2|TRBJ1-2|.
TGTGCCAGCAGCCAAATAATAGGGGATGGCTACACCTTC
CASSQIIGDGYTF
>.|TRBV7-8|TRBJ2-1|TRBD2
TGTGCCAGCAGCTTAGAATGGCGGGGGGGCAGGAATGAGCAGTTCTTC
CASSLEWRGGRNEQFF
>.|TRBV12-3/TRBV12-4|TRBJ1-3|TRBD1
TGTGCCAGCACCACAGGGGTTGGAAACACCATATATTTT
CASTTGVGNTIYF
>.|TRBV21-1|TRBJ1-3|.
TGTGCCAGCAGCACCAGCCCTACAGGGATCTCTGGAAACACCATATATTTT
CASSTSPTGISGNTIYF
>.|TRBV29-1|TRBJ2-1|TRBD2
TGCAGCGTTGCGGGACTAGCGGGAGGCTCCTTCAATGAGCAGTTCTTC
CSVAGLAGGSFNEQFF
>.|TRBV5-5|TRBJ2-7|TRBD1
TGTGCCAGCAGCCTCCACGGGGACAGGGGCTACGAGCAGTACTTC
CASSLHGDRGYEQYF
>few|TRBV29-1|TRBJ2-7|.
TGCAGCGTTGATGAGGGGGCGGGAGGTAAATACGAGCAGTACTTC
CSVDEGAGGKYEQYF
>.|TRBV9|TRBJ2-3|.
TGTGCCAGCAGCGTAGGTAATGTACTAGCCGCAGATACGCAGTATTTT
CASSVGNVLAADTQYF
>.|TRBV15|TRBJ2-3|TRBD2
TGTGCCACCAGCAGAGATGGGTTTGGCCTGCTAGCGGGGGTGGTGGATACGCAGTATTTT
CATSRDGFGLLAGVVDTQYF
>.|TRBV7-9|TRBJ1-5|.
TGTGCCAGCAGCGTAGGGACTTCGACCAATCAGCCCCAGCATTTT
CASSVGTSTNQPQHF
>.|TRBV10-3|TRBJ2-2|.
TGTGCCATCAGCGGACAGCTCACCGGGGAGCTGTTTTTT
CAISGQLTGELFF
>.|TRBV7-9|TRBJ2-5|TRBD2
TGTGCCAGCAGCTTATTTTCTCTAGCGGGGGTTCCCCGAGAGACCCAGTACTTC
CASSLFSLAGVPRETQYF
>.|TRBV6-6|TRBJ2-5|TRBD2
TGTGCCAGCAGCCGAAGGGCGGGAGGAGGGGCTCAAGAGACCCAGTACTTC
CASSRRAGGGAQETQYF
>.|TRBV6-5|TRBJ2-7|.
TGTGCCAGCAGCGCGCCAGGGGGGCACGAGCAGTACTTC
CASSAPGGHEQYF
>few|TRBV28|TRBJ2-2|TRBD1
TGTGCCAGCAGTTTGGTACAGGGGGCAGGTGACACCGGGGAGCTGTTTTTT
CASSLVQGAGDTGELFF
>few|TRBV30|TRBJ1-5|.
TGTGCCTGGAGTGTAATACAGGGTAACCAGCCCCAGCATTTT
CAWSVIQGNQPQHF
>.|TRBV28|TRBJ1-4|TRBD1
TGTGCCAGCAGTCACGACAGGGGGCTGGGAGAAAAACTGTTTTTT
CASSHDRGLGEKLFF
>.|TRBV5-4|TRBJ2-7|TRBD2
TGTGCCAGCAGCTTGGGGGGCGGGAGCCACGAGCAGTACTTC
CASSLGGGSHEQYF
>.|TRBV5-6|TRBJ1-2|.
TGTGCCAGCAGCTTGGTACTTCTGCGGGGCTATGGCTACACCTTC
CASSLVLLRGYGYTF
>.|TRBV27|TRBJ2-7|TRBD2
TGTGCCAGCAGTTTACTAGCGGGAGCCTACGAGCAGTACTTC
CASSLLAGAYEQYF
>.|TRBV6-2/TRBV6-3|TRBJ2-7|TRBD2
TGTGCCAGCAGTTACCCCCCCACTAGCGGGAGCAGCTACGAGCAGTACTTC
CASSYPPTSGSSYEQYF
>.|TRBV3-1/TRBV3-2|TRBJ2-1|.
TGTGCCAGCAGCCAAGCCTGGACTAACTACAATGAGCAGTTCTTC
CASSQAWTNYNEQFF
>.|TRBV9|TRBJ2-7|.
TGTGCCAGCAGCGTAGTCTGGGGCGTGGGCCACGAGCAGTACTTC
CASSVVWGVGHEQYF
>.|TRBV5-1|TRBJ2-2|.
TGCGCCAGCAGCTTGCTGGGCACAAACACCGGGGAGCTGTTTTTT
CASSLLGTNTGELFF
>.|TRBV11-2|TRBJ2-7|.
TGTGCCAGCAGCTTAGCAGGGTTGACCTCTCTCGTGCAGTACTTC
CASSLAGLTSLVQYF
>.|TRBV27|TRBJ2-1|TRBD2
TGTGCCAGCAGTTTTCCGGGGGGGGAGCAGTTCTTC
CASSFPGGEQFF
>.|TRBV27|TRBJ2-5|.
TGTGCCAGCAGACGATCGGGCAGGGGAGAGACCCAGTACTTC
CASRRSGRGETQYF
>.|TRBV11-2|TRBJ2-5|TRBD2
TGTGCCAGCAGCTTCGCGACTAGCGGCGAAGAGACCCAGTACTTC
CASSFATSGEETQYF
>.|TRBV19|TRBJ1-5|TRBD1
TGTGCCAGTAGGGACAGGCGTCATAGCAATCAGCCCCAGCATTTT
CASRDRRHSNQPQHF
>.|TRBV7-3|TRBJ1-1|.
TGTGCCAGCAGCTTGGCAGGGAACACTGAAGCTTTCTTT
CASSLAGNTEAFF
>.|TRBV6-1|TRBJ2-1|TRBD2
TGTGCCAGCAGTGCGTCAAGCGGGAGTTCTTACAATGAGCAGTTCTTC
CASSASSGSSYNEQFF
>.|TRBV30|TRBJ2-4|.
TGTGCCTGGAGGACCTCCGGGACACCCAAAAACATTCAGTACTTC
CAWRTSGTPKNIQYF
>.|TRBV5-1|TRBJ2-5|TRBD2
TGCGCCAGCAGCTCCGGTGGACCAAGCGGGAGGAAGACCCAGTACTTC
CASSSGGPSGRKTQYF
>.|TRBV14|TRBJ1-6|.
TGTGCCAGCAGCCAAGAGGGTTTACGGCGGAATAATTCACCCCTCCACTTT
CASSQEGLRRNNSPLHF
>.|TRBV6-5|TRBJ2-7|.
TGTGCCAGCACAGGGAACTACGAGCAGTACTTC
CASTGNYEQYF
>few|TRBV14|TRBJ2-3|.
TGTGCCAGCGGGGCGGGGACAGCGCAGTATTTT
CASGAGTAQYF
>.|TRBV7-2|TRBJ2-3|.
TGTGCCAGCAGCTCTTCACTAAATACGCAGTATTTT
CASSSSLNTQYF
>.|TRBV28|TRBJ1-2|TRBD1
TGTGCCAGCAGTTTAGGACAGGCCTATGGCTACACCTTC
CASSLGQAYGYTF
>.|TRBV9|TRBJ1-6|TRBD1
TGTGCCAGCAGCGCCCGTGGGACAGGGAATTCACCCCTCCACTTT
CASSARGTGNSPLHF
>few|TRBV10-2|TRBJ1-5|.
TGCGCCAGCAGTGAGCTGAGCAATCAGCCCCAGCATTTT
CASSELSNQPQHF
>few|TRBV6-2/TRBV6-3|TRBJ1-6|TRBD1
TGTGCCAGCAGTTCGCGGGACAGCATTAATTCACCCCTCCACTTT
CASSSRDSINSPLHF
>.|TRBV11-2|TRBJ1-2|TRBD1
TGTGCCAGCAGCTTTCAGGGGGCCACCGGTGGCTACACCTTC
CASSFQGATGGYTF
>.|TRBV21-1|TRBJ2-5|.
TGTGCCAGCATCTCCGTGGGGGGGACCCACCAAGAGACCCAGTACTTC
CASISVGGTHQETQYF
>.|TRBV30|TRBJ2-2|TRBD2
TGTGCCTTCGTCGGACTAGCGGGTACCGGGGAGCTGTTTTTT
CAFVGLAGTGELFF
>once|TRBV9|TRBJ1-2|.
TGTGCCAGCAGCCCCCGGGAAGGGATTAACTATGGCTACACCTTC
CASSPREGINYGYTF
>.|TRBV30|TRBJ1-2|.
TGTGCCCCCAACGGGGGGACCGGCTATGGCTACACCTTC
CAPNGGTGYGYTF
>.|TRBV6-5|TRBJ2-1|.
TGTGCCAGCAGTTACTCGGAGCCGACCTCCTACAATGAGCAGTTCTTC
CASSYSEPTSYNEQFF
>few|TRBV18|TRBJ2-4|TRBD2
TGTGCCAGCTCACCTAGGGCGGGAGCAATCAAAAACATTCAGTACTTC
CASSPRAGAIKNIQYF
>.|TRBV5-4|TRBJ2-2|.
TGTGCCAGCAGCTTCCACCAGGGAGGATCCGGGGAGCTGTTTTTT
CASSFHQGGSGELFF